The following is a TCR beta chain sequence with its context. Its target is unknown. This sample was included in a study of CD8 T cells in Susac syndrome. Broader study findings: The relatively small number of individuals in the TCR sequencing and HLA analysis was acknowledged by the study.

The multiple sclerosis controls comprised treatment-naive patients whose relapsing-remitting disease was stable or active. It was negative isolation that provided the CD8+ and CD4+ T cells, whereas TEMRA cells were enriched by FACS. In germline, CDR1 is MDHEN, CDR2 SYDVKM. The CDR3 spans 14 residues. V was cut by 8 bases and J by 4 bases, with 15 bases left in between. With random hexamers, about 0.5 to 1 ug RNA was reverse transcribed. Across 54 Vbeta and 13 Jbeta, TCR beta CDR3 was amplified with immunoSEQ multiplex PCR. MiXCR, run by TCRdb on the immunoSEQ multiplex PCR reads, gives a single entry per CDR3 protein. The data show a few hundred thousand distinct CDR3 sequences, approximately 95% seen once.

This clonotype was obtained from a human donor with multiple sclerosis. Sequenced: CD4+ T cells from PBMCs. The genes are TRBV28 and TRBJ1-5; perhaps TRBD1 as D (6 bases). CDR3 sequence reads: CASRGTRRNQPQHF. CDR3 sequence (DNA): TGTGCCAGCCGTGGGACAAGACGGAATCAGCCCCAGCATTTT.